This TCR beta chain was found in a study of blood T cell repertoires in COVID-19. Overall study context: Specimens from acute and convalescent COVID-19 originated in the United States, Italy and Spain. PBMCs, B-cell-depleted T cells, or T cells provided the cDNA or gDNA that made up the material.

Per the authors' pipeline: Reference gene primer amplification in the assay estimated nucleated cell counts. Using immunoSEQ multiplex PCR, the repertoire was profiled, and TCRdb retains in-frame clones only, with some absent. That table is the source of V, J and clone size, and D and trimming were worked out from the DNA. Altogether 150,000 to 200,000 clones are present, over 75% being singletons, with the ten largest covering approximately 26%. Germline-derived CDR1 and CDR2 are SNHLY and FYNNEI. The CDR3 is 13 amino acids. V gave up 8 bases and J gave up 2 bases, with 13 bases separating them. The chain links TRBV2 to TRBJ2-7; a weak D match, TRBD1 (6 bases). The clonotype comes from a woman aged 70-85 years with acute or convalescent COVID-19. Specimen: peripheral blood. The CDR3: CASQDSRPYEQYF. In DNA form, the CDR3 reads TGTGCCAGCCAGGACAGCCGTCCCTACGAGCAGTACTTC. Supplemented by reference TRBV2 and TRBJ2-7, the full variable domain reads EPEVTQTPSHQVTQMGQEVILRCVPISNHLYFYWYRQILGQKVEFLVSFYNNEISEKSEIFDDQFSVERPDGSNFTLKIRSTKLEDSAMYFCASQDSRPYEQYFGPGTRLTVT.